This TCR beta chain appears in the sequencing data of a study of T cells after posttransplantation cyclophosphamide. Notes on the study in general: TRB overlap between skin or GI tissue T cells and blood was limited. Recipient CMV seropositivity and CMV reactivation strongly tracked TRB clonality.

Germline CDR1 MNHEY, CDR2 SMNVEV (reference sequence). The V gene lost 4 bases and the J gene lost 3 bases, with 9 bases spanning the gap. CDR3 length equals 13 residues. Concerning this clone: Its antigen is undetermined.

Method: immunoSEQ multiplex PCR; TCRdb's copy keeps in-frame clones and lacks some. The sample carries some 6,000 clones, 1.8% recorded once. A marrow graft followed busulfan-fludarabine conditioning, with cyclophosphamide on days +3 and +4. The chain employs TRBV27 and TRBJ1-1; D is uncertain. The clonotype comes from a male patient between 25 and 39 years old who received an allogeneic stem cell transplant from a related donor, was CMV-positive, and had no GVHD. The T cells may partly be graft donor cells. The material was PBMCs, obtained roughly 250 days after a stem cell transplant with posttransplant cyclophosphamide. The chain's CDR3 is CASSWAQDTEAFF. CDR3 sequence (DNA): TGTGCCAGCAGTTGGGCCCAGGACACTGAAGCTTTCTTT.